Listed below are T cell receptor beta chains from one sample, sequenced in a study of shared clonotypes between healthy human individuals. The method was immunoSEQ multiplex PCR; TCRdb's version includes in-frame clones alone and lacks a portion of them. This table has roughly 500,000 clones, about three quarters appearing once. The sequencing input was PBMCs. Receptors originate from a woman between 40 and 55 years old in good health. Some clones in this sample may be carry-over from other donors' samples. Each CDR3 is given with its conserved first and last residue. The D gene is left open where the match is weak. Part of the rows lack a size; the others show once, few, many or a class for expanded clones.

j_call: TRBJ2-7; v_call: TRBV15; d_call: .; clone_size: .; cdr3_aa: CATSSRPAPAEQYF; cdr3_nt: TGTGCCACCAGCAGCAGACCCGCCCCTGCCGAGCAGTACTTC
j_call: TRBJ2-1; v_call: TRBV19; d_call: .; clone_size: .; cdr3_aa: CASSILENEQFF; cdr3_nt: TGTGCCAGTAGTATACTAGAGAATGAGCAGTTCTTC
j_call: TRBJ2-2; v_call: TRBV7-9; d_call: .; clone_size: once; cdr3_aa: CASSLRGNTGELFF; cdr3_nt: TGTGCCAGCAGCTTAAGGGGTAACACCGGGGAGCTGTTTTTT
j_call: TRBJ1-1; v_call: TRBV7-6; d_call: .; clone_size: .; cdr3_aa: CASSVAAGSISTEAFF; cdr3_nt: TGTGCCAGCAGCGTCGCGGCCGGAAGTATTTCCACTGAAGCTTTCTTT
j_call: TRBJ1-1; v_call: TRBV5-6; d_call: TRBD1; clone_size: .; cdr3_aa: CASSSGTGQTNTEAFF; cdr3_nt: TGTGCCAGCAGCTCTGGTACGGGACAGACGAACACTGAAGCTTTCTTT
j_call: TRBJ2-3; v_call: TRBV27; d_call: TRBD1; clone_size: .; cdr3_aa: CASSKTGGYRDTQYF; cdr3_nt: TGTGCCAGCAGCAAAACAGGGGGGTACAGAGATACGCAGTATTTT
j_call: TRBJ1-2; v_call: TRBV28; d_call: .; clone_size: many; cdr3_aa: CASSPTGWTWGYTF; cdr3_nt: TGTGCCAGCAGCCCTACAGGGTGGACCTGGGGCTACACCTTC
j_call: TRBJ1-1; v_call: TRBV4-1; d_call: .; clone_size: .; cdr3_aa: CASSPRTENTEAFF; cdr3_nt: TGCGCCAGCAGCCCCCGGACAGAGAACACTGAAGCTTTCTTT
j_call: TRBJ1-4; v_call: TRBV5-4; d_call: TRBD1; clone_size: .; cdr3_aa: CASSRQGVEKLFF; cdr3_nt: TGTGCCAGCAGCCGACAGGGTGTGGAAAAACTGTTTTTT
j_call: TRBJ1-1; v_call: TRBV2; d_call: .; clone_size: .; cdr3_aa: CAGTGLRANTEAFF; cdr3_nt: TGTGCCGGAACGGGACTCCGAGCGAACACTGAAGCTTTCTTT
j_call: TRBJ2-7; v_call: TRBV15; d_call: .; clone_size: .; cdr3_aa: CATSRERRSSYEQYF; cdr3_nt: TGTGCCACCAGCAGAGAGAGGCGTAGCTCCTACGAGCAGTACTTC
j_call: TRBJ2-2; v_call: TRBV6-5; d_call: TRBD2; clone_size: .; cdr3_aa: CASSYSRGEASGLFF; cdr3_nt: TGTGCCAGCAGTTACAGTCGGGGGGAGGCCTCGGGGCTGTTTTTT
j_call: TRBJ2-1; v_call: TRBV9; d_call: .; clone_size: few; cdr3_aa: CASSVGGGTSYNEQFF; cdr3_nt: TGTGCCAGCAGCGTAGGGGGCGGAACCTCCTACAATGAGCAGTTCTTC
j_call: TRBJ2-1; v_call: TRBV12-5; d_call: .; clone_size: .; cdr3_aa: CASGLVLGRDGYNEQFF; cdr3_nt: TGTGCTAGTGGTTTGGTACTTGGGCGGGACGGGTACAATGAGCAGTTCTTC
j_call: TRBJ1-2; v_call: TRBV28; d_call: .; clone_size: .; cdr3_aa: CASSEGGNYGYTF; cdr3_nt: TGTGCCAGCAGTGAGGGAGGAAACTATGGCTACACCTTC
j_call: TRBJ1-4; v_call: TRBV30; d_call: .; clone_size: few; cdr3_aa: CAWGSDYYEKLFF; cdr3_nt: TGTGCCTGGGGGTCGGATTACTACGAAAAACTGTTTTTT
j_call: TRBJ2-1; v_call: TRBV18; d_call: TRBD2; clone_size: .; cdr3_aa: CASSRSTSGGYNEQFF; cdr3_nt: TGTGCCAGCTCACGGTCCACTAGCGGGGGGTACAATGAGCAGTTCTTC
j_call: TRBJ2-2; v_call: TRBV7-2; d_call: TRBD2; clone_size: .; cdr3_aa: CASSSGLAGAAGELFF; cdr3_nt: TGTGCCAGCAGCTCTGGGCTAGCGGGAGCAGCTGGGGAGCTGTTTTTT
j_call: TRBJ2-7; v_call: TRBV7-2; d_call: .; clone_size: .; cdr3_aa: CASSLDSGSYEQYF; cdr3_nt: TGTGCCAGCAGCTTAGACAGCGGATCCTACGAGCAGTACTTC
j_call: TRBJ2-3; v_call: TRBV15; d_call: .; clone_size: .; cdr3_aa: CATSRDKATDTQYF; cdr3_nt: TGTGCCACCAGCAGAGATAAGGCCACAGATACGCAGTATTTT
j_call: TRBJ1-2; v_call: TRBV28; d_call: .; clone_size: .; cdr3_aa: CASSLVGSYGYTF; cdr3_nt: TGTGCCAGCAGTTTAGTGGGATCCTATGGCTACACCTTC
j_call: TRBJ1-2; v_call: TRBV5-4; d_call: .; clone_size: .; cdr3_aa: CASSLYLDGYTF; cdr3_nt: TGTGCCAGCAGCTTGTACCTGGACGGCTACACCTTC
j_call: TRBJ2-1; v_call: TRBV5-4; d_call: TRBD2; clone_size: .; cdr3_aa: CASSESSGPYNEQFF; cdr3_nt: TGTGCCAGCAGTGAGTCTAGCGGGCCCTACAATGAGCAGTTCTTC
j_call: TRBJ2-7; v_call: TRBV7-9; d_call: .; clone_size: .; cdr3_aa: CASSADRYRQYF; cdr3_nt: TGTGCCAGCAGCGCTGACCGCTATCGGCAGTACTTC
j_call: TRBJ2-1; v_call: TRBV19; d_call: .; clone_size: .; cdr3_aa: CASSVTLGNEQFF; cdr3_nt: TGTGCCAGTAGTGTTACTCTGGGCAATGAGCAGTTCTTC
j_call: TRBJ2-7; v_call: TRBV2; d_call: .; clone_size: .; cdr3_aa: CASKIRTADYEQYF; cdr3_nt: TGTGCCAGCAAAATCCGCACAGCGGACTACGAGCAGTACTTC
j_call: TRBJ2-7; v_call: TRBV7-9; d_call: TRBD1; clone_size: .; cdr3_aa: CASSLGTGEYYEQYF; cdr3_nt: TGTGCCAGCAGTTTAGGGACAGGGGAGTACTACGAGCAGTACTTC
j_call: TRBJ2-7; v_call: TRBV29-1; d_call: .; clone_size: .; cdr3_aa: CSVDGRESYEQYF; cdr3_nt: TGCAGCGTTGACGGCAGGGAATCCTACGAGCAGTACTTC
j_call: TRBJ2-2; v_call: TRBV19; d_call: .; clone_size: .; cdr3_aa: CASSRRPTTGELFF; cdr3_nt: TGTGCCAGTAGTAGACGGCCGACCACCGGGGAGCTGTTTTTT
j_call: TRBJ2-7; v_call: TRBV11-2; d_call: TRBD2; clone_size: .; cdr3_aa: CASSLAGGPFEQYF; cdr3_nt: TGTGCCAGCAGTTTAGCGGGAGGGCCTTTCGAGCAGTACTTC
j_call: TRBJ1-3; v_call: TRBV4-3; d_call: TRBD1; clone_size: .; cdr3_aa: CASSQAQGEHTIYF; cdr3_nt: TGCGCCAGCAGCCAAGCACAGGGGGAACACACCATATATTTT
j_call: TRBJ2-2; v_call: TRBV29-1; d_call: .; clone_size: .; cdr3_aa: CSVKDTGELFF; cdr3_nt: TGCAGCGTTAAGGACACCGGGGAGCTGTTTTTT
j_call: TRBJ1-5; v_call: TRBV15; d_call: .; clone_size: .; cdr3_aa: CATSRSLGAGGNQPQHF; cdr3_nt: TGTGCCACCAGCAGATCTCTTGGGGCAGGGGGCAATCAGCCCCAGCATTTT
j_call: TRBJ2-7; v_call: TRBV4-1; d_call: .; clone_size: .; cdr3_aa: CASSPLEVWGSYEQYF; cdr3_nt: TGCGCCAGCAGCCCCTTGGAAGTTTGGGGCTCCTACGAGCAGTACTTC
j_call: TRBJ1-1; v_call: TRBV27; d_call: .; clone_size: .; cdr3_aa: CASSLSAGLYNTEAFF; cdr3_nt: TGTGCCAGCAGTTTATCGGCAGGGCTATACAACACTGAAGCTTTCTTT
j_call: TRBJ2-1; v_call: TRBV4-1; d_call: TRBD2; clone_size: few; cdr3_aa: CASSRSLVTSGSNEQFF; cdr3_nt: TGCGCCAGCAGCCGGTCGTTAGTAACTAGCGGGAGCAATGAGCAGTTCTTC
j_call: TRBJ1-2; v_call: TRBV28; d_call: .; clone_size: few; cdr3_aa: CASSSTDRNYGYTF; cdr3_nt: TGTGCCAGCAGTTCAACTGACAGGAATTATGGCTACACCTTC
j_call: TRBJ1-3; v_call: TRBV7-8; d_call: .; clone_size: .; cdr3_aa: CASTLGAGVDGNTIYF; cdr3_nt: TGTGCCAGCACCTTAGGCGCAGGGGTGGATGGAAACACCATATATTTT
j_call: TRBJ2-1; v_call: TRBV28; d_call: .; clone_size: .; cdr3_aa: CASSLVLRLNEQFF; cdr3_nt: TGTGCCAGCAGTTTAGTGCTTAGGCTGAATGAGCAGTTCTTC
j_call: TRBJ1-1; v_call: TRBV6-1; d_call: .; clone_size: .; cdr3_aa: CASSPDFMNTEAFF; cdr3_nt: TGTGCCAGCAGTCCCGATTTTATGAACACTGAAGCTTTCTTT